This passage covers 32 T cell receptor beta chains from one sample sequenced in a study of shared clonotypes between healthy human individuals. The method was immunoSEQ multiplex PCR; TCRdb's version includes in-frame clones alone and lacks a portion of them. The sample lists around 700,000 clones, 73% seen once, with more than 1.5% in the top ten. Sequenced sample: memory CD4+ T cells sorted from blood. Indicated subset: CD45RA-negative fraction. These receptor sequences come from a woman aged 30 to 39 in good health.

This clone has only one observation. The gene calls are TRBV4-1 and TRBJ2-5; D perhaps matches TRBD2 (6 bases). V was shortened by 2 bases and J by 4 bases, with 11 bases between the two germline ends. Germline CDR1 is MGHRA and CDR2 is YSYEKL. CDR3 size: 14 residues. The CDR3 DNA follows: TGCGCCAGCAGCCAACTAACGGGGGTAGAGACCCAGTACTTC. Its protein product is CASSQLTGVETQYF.

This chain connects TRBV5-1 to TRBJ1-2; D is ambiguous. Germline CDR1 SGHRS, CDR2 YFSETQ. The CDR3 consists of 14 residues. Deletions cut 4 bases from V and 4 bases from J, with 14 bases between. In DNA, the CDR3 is TGCGCCAGCAGCACTCGCGGCAGCTCCTATGGCTACACCTTC. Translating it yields CASSTRGSSYGYTF.

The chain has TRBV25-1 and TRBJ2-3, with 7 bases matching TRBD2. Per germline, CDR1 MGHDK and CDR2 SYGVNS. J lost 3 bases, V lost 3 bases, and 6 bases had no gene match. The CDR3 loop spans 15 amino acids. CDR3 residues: CASSDPREGTDTQYF. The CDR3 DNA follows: TGTGCCAGCAGTGACCCCAGGGAGGGGACAGATACGCAGTATTTT.

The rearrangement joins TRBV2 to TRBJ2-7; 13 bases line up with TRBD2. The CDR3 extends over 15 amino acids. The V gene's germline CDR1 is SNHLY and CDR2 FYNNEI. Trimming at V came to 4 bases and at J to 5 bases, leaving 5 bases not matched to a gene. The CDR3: CASSATSGRSDEQYF. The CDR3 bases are TGTGCCAGCAGTGCGACTAGCGGGAGGTCCGACGAGCAGTACTTC.

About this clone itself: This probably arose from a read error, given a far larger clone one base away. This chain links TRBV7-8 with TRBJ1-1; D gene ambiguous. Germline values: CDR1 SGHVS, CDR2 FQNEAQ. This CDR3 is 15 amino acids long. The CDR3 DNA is TGTGCCAGCAGCCCAAGACCCGCGGCGGGCACTGAAACTTTCTTT. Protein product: CASSPRPAAGTETFF.

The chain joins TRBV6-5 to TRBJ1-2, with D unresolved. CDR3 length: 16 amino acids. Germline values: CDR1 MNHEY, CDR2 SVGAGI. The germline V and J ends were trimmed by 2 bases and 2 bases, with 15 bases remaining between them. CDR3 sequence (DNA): TGTGCCAGCAGTTACAGCCTCGGCGAGGGAAACTATGGCTACACCTTC. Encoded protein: CASSYSLGEGNYGYTF.

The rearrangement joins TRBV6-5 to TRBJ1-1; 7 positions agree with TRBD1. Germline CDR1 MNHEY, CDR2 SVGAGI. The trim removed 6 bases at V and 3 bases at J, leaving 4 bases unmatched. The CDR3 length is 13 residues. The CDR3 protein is CASRQGTDTEAFF. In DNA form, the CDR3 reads TGTGCCAGCAGACAGGGGACGGACACTGAAGCTTTCTTT.

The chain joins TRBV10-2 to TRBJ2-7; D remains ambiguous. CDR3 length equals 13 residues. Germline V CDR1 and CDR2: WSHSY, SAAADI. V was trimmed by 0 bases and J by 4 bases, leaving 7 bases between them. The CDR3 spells CASSESSTYEQYF. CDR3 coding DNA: TGCGCCAGCAGTGAGTCGAGCACTTACGAGCAGTACTTC.

The CDR3 reads CASSTHRDPNYEQYF. The CDR3 nucleotides are TGTGCCAGCAGTACCCACAGGGACCCTAATTACGAGCAGTACTTC. This sequence joins TRBV28 and TRBJ2-7; D possibly corresponds to TRBD1 (6 bases). Germline V gene sequence: CDR1 MDHEN, CDR2 SYDVKM. Trimming cost V 5 bases and J 4 bases, with 18 bases left between them. CDR3 length: 15 amino acids.

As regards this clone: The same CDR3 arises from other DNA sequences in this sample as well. As DNA, the CDR3 is TGTGCCAGCAGCCGCGACCGGGGGTGGAATCAGCCCCAGCATTTT. Its protein product is CASSRDRGWNQPQHF. This chain joins TRBV7-8 and TRBJ1-5; D may be TRBD1 (5 bases). The CDR3 runs to 15 residues. Germline V gene sequence: CDR1 SGHVS, CDR2 FQNEAQ. V gave up 5 bases and J gave up 4 bases, with 15 bases separating them.

The DNA for the CDR3 is TGTGCCAGCACCAACGGGGTCCCTGGAAACACCATATATTTT. The encoded protein is CASTNGVPGNTIYF. The gene calls are TRBV6-1 and TRBJ1-3; unclear D gene. The V and J ends lost 7 bases and 2 bases respectively, with 12 bases between them. CDR1 MNHNS and CDR2 SASEGT come from the germline V gene. There are 14 residues in the CDR3.

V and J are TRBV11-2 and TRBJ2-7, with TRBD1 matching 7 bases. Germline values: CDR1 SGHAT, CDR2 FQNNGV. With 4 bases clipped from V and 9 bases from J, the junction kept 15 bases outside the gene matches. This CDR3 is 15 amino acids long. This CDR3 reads CASSSTGARGFAQYF. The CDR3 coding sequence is TGTGCCAGCAGCTCTACAGGGGCGCGCGGTTTTGCGCAGTACTTC. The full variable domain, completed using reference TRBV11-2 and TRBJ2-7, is EAGVAQSPRYKIIEKRQSVAFWCNPISGHATLYWYQQILGQGPKLLIQFQNNGVVDDSQLPKDRFSAERLKGVDSTLKIQPAKLEDSAVYLCASSSTGARGFAQYFGPGTRLTVT.

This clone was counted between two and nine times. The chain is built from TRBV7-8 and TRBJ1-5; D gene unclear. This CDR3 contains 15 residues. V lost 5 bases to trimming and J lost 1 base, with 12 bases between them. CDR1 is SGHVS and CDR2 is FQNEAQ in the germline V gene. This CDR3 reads CASSDFRKSNQPQHF. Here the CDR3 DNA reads TGTGCCAGCAGCGATTTCCGGAAGAGCAATCAGCCCCAGCATTTT.

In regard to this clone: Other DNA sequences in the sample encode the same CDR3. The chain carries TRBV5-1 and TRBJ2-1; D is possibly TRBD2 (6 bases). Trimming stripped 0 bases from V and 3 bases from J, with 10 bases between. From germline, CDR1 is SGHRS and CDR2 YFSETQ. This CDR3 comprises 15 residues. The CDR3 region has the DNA TGCGCCAGCAGCTTGGATAGCGGAGGCTACAATGAGCAGTTCTTC. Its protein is CASSLDSGGYNEQFF.

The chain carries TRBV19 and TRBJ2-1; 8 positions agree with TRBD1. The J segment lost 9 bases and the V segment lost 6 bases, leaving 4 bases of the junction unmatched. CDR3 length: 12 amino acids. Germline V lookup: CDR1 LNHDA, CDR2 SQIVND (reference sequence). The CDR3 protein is CASRTGVAEQFF. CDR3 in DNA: TGTGCCAGTAGGACAGGGGTGGCTGAGCAGTTCTTC.

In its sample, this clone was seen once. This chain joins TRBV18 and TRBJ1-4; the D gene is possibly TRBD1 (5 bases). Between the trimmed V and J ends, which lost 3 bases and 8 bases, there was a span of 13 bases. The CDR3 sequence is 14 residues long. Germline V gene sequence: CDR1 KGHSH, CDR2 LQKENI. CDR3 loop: CASSPGHYEEKLFF. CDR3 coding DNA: TGTGCCAGCTCACCTGGACATTATGAGGAAAAACTGTTTTTT.

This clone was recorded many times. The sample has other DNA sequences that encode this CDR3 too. The CDR3 DNA follows: TGTGCCACATCGGGACAGGGGAACACCGGGGAGCTGTTTTTT. Amino acid sequence: CATSGQGNTGELFF. The chain employs TRBV19 and TRBJ2-2; 9 nucleotides agree with TRBD1. The CDR3 spans 14 residues. In germline, CDR1 is LNHDA, CDR2 SQIVND (reference sequence). Trimming at V came to 10 bases and at J to 1 base, leaving 4 bases not matched to a gene.

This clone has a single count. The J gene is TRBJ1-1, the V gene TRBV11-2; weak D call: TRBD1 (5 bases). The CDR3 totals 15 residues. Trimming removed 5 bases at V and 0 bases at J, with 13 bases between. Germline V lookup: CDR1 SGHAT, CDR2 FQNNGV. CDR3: CASSPRQSMNTEAFF. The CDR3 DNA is TGTGCCAGCAGCCCCAGACAGAGTATGAACACTGAAGCTTTCTTT.

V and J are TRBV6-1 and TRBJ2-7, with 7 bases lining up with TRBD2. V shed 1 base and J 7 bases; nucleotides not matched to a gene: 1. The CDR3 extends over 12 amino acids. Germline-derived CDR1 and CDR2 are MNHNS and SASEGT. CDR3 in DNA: TGTGCCAGCAGTGAAGGGGGAGGGGAGCAGTACTTC. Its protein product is CASSEGGGEQYF.

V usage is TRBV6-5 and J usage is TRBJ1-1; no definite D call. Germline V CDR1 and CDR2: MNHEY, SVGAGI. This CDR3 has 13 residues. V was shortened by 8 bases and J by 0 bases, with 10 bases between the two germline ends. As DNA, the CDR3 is TGTGCCAGCCGAACCACTATGAACACTGAAGCTTTCTTT. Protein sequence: CASRTTMNTEAFF.

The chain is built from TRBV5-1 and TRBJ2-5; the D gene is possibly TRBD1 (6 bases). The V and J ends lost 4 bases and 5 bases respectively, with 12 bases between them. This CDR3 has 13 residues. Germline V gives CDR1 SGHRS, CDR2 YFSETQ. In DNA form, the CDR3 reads TGCGCCAGCAGCGGGGGCGTGGGGGAGACCCAGTACTTC. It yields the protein CASSGGVGETQYF.

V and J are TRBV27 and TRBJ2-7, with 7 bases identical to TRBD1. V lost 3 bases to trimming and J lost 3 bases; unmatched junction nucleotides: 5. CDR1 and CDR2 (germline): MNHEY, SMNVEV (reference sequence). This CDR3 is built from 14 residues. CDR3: CASSLVQGIYEQYF. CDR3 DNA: TGTGCCAGCAGTTTGGTACAGGGGATCTACGAGCAGTACTTC.

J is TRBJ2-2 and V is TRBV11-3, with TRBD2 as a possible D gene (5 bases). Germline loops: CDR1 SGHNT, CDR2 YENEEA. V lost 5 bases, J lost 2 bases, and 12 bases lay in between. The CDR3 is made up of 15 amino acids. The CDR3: CASSARTFNTGELFF. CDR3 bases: TGTGCCAGCAGCGCGAGGACTTTCAACACCGGGGAGCTGTTTTTT.

The DNA of the CDR3 is TGTGCCAGCAGCCCAGCAGGGTATGTCTACGAGCAGTACTTC. Encoded protein: CASSPAGYVYEQYF. J is TRBJ2-7 and V is TRBV7-9; D is possibly TRBD1 (5 bases). The germline V and J ends were trimmed by 5 bases and 3 bases, with 14 bases remaining between them. Germline V gene sequence: CDR1 SEHNR, CDR2 FQNEAQ (reference sequence). The CDR3 runs to 14 residues. The full variable domain, its missing parts supplied by reference TRBV7-9 and TRBJ2-7, is DTGVSQNPRHKITKRGQNVTFRCDPISEHNRLYWYRQTLGQGPEFLTYFQNEAQLEKSRLLSDRFSAERPKGSFSTLEIQRTEQGDSAMYLCASSPAGYVYEQYFGPGTRLTVT.

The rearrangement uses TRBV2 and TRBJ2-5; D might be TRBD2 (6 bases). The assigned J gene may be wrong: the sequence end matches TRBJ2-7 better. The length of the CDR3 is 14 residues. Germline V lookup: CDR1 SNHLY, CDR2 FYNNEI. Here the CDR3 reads CASTWRDRRVEQYF. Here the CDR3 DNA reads TGTGCCAGCACTTGGCGGGATAGGAGGGTCGAGCAGTACTTC.

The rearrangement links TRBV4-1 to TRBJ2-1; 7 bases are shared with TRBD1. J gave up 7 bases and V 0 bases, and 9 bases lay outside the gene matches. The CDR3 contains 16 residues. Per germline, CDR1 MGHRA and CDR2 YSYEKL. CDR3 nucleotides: TGCGCCAGCAGCCAAGATCCTCAGGGGGTCGGAAATGAGCAGTTCTTC. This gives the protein CASSQDPQGVGNEQFF.

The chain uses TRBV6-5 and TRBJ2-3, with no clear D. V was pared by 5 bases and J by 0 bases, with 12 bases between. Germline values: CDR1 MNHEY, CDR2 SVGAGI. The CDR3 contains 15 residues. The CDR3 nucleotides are TGTGCCAGCAGTAATCCTCAAGGGAGCACAGATACGCAGTATTTT. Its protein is CASSNPQGSTDTQYF.

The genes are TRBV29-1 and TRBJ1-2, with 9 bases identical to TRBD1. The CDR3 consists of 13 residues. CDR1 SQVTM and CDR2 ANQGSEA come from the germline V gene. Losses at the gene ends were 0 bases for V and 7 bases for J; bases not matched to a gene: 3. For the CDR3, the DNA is TGCAGCGTTGAAGACCGGGACAGGGCTGGCTACACCTTC. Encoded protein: CSVEDRDRAGYTF.

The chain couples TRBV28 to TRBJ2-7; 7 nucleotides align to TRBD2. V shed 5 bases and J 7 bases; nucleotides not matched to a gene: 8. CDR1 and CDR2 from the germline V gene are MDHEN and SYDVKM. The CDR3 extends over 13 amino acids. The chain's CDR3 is CASSLGLGGEQYF. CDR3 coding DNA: TGTGCCAGCAGTCTCGGTCTGGGGGGGGAGCAGTACTTC. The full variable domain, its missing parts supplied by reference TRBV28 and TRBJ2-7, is DVKVTQSSRYLVKRTGEKVFLECVQDMDHENMFWYRQDPGLGLRLIYFSYDVKMKEKGDIPEGYSVSREKKERFSLILESASTNQTSMYLCASSLGLGGEQYFGPGTRLTVT.

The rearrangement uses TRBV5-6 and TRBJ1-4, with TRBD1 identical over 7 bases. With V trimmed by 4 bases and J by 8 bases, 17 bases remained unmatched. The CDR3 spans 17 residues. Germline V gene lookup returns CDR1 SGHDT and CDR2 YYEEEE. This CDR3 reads CASSRGPSTGQWEKLFF. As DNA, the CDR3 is TGTGCCAGCAGCAGGGGGCCCTCGACAGGGCAGTGGGAAAAACTGTTTTTT.

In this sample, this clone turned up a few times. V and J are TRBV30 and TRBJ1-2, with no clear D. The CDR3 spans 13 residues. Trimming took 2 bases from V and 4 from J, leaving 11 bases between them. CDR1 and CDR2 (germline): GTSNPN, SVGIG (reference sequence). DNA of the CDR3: TGTGCCTGGAGTCCCGGGCACCTCTATGGCTACACCTTC. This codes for CAWSPGHLYGYTF.

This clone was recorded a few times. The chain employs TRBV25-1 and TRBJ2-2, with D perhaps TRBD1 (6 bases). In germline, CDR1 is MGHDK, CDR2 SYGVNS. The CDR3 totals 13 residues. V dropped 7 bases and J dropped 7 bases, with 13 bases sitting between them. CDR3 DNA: TGTGCCAGCACCCCCCAGGGGCGCGGGGAGCTGTTTTTT. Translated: CASTPQGRGELFF.